What follows are 21 T cell receptor beta chains derived from one specimen sequenced in a study of blood T cell repertoires in COVID-19. Clones were read by immunoSEQ multiplex PCR, and TCRdb kept only the in-frame ones, dropping some. Found here are roughly 200,000 clones, roughly 86% of them singletons; the top ten hold roughly 3%. The sequenced material came from peripheral blood. The receptor set was obtained from a man in his fifties or sixties with acute or convalescent COVID-19.

This clone appeared once. The gene calls are TRBV24-1 and TRBJ2-3; 9 bases line up with TRBD1. Germline CDR1 and CDR2: KGHDR and SFDVKD. CDR3 length equals 14 residues. Germline trimming cut 5 bases from V and 3 bases from J; bases unmatched to any gene: 2. The CDR3 coding sequence is TGTGCCACCAGTGGGACAGGGGTGACAGATACGCAGTATTTT. This translates into CATSGTGVTDTQYF.

V usage is TRBV7-2 and J usage is TRBJ2-1, with 11 bases aligning to TRBD2. Germline-derived CDR1 and CDR2 are SGHTA and FQGNSA. The CDR3 is 16 residues long. J gave up 7 bases and V 5 bases, and 10 bases lay outside the gene matches. The CDR3 loop reads CASSISGGALRNEQFF. The CDR3 coding sequence is TGTGCCAGCAGCATTAGCGGGGGGGCACTAAGGAATGAGCAGTTCTTC.

The genes are TRBV9 and TRBJ2-1; D might be TRBD1 (6 bases). The CDR3 is 15 amino acids. Trimming took off 5 bases at V and 0 bases at J, with 12 bases between the two ends. Germline V gene lookup returns CDR1 SGDLS and CDR2 YYNGEE. DNA of the CDR3: TGTGCCAGCAGTGCAAGGGGGAGCTCCTACAATGAGCAGTTCTTC. This codes for CASSARGSSYNEQFF.

The chain combines TRBV5-5 with TRBJ1-1, with D uncertain. With 5 bases removed from V and 3 bases from J, the gap between germline ends came to 11 bases. Germline lookup yields CDR1 SGHKS and CDR2 YYEKEE (reference sequence). The length of the CDR3 is 13 residues. The CDR3 loop is CASSPILDTEAFF. The CDR3 coding sequence is TGTGCCAGCAGTCCCATTCTAGACACTGAAGCTTTCTTT.

This clone turned up a few times. The gene calls are TRBV14 and TRBJ2-6; 8 nucleotides match TRBD1. CDR1 is SGHDN and CDR2 is FVKESK in the germline V gene. This CDR3 spans 17 amino acids. The V gene end was trimmed by 1 base and the J gene end by 0 bases; junction bases not matched to a gene: 2. The CDR3 nucleotides read TGTGCCAGCAGCCAAGGGACAGGGCGCTCTGGGGCCAACGTCCTGACTTTC. Its translation: CASSQGTGRSGANVLTF.

The sample holds a few counts of this clone. The rearrangement uses TRBV9 and TRBJ1-3, with 8 bases identical to TRBD1. From germline, CDR1 is SGDLS and CDR2 YYNGEE. CDR3 length: 16 amino acids. The V and J ends lost 2 bases and 2 bases, in that order; junction bases with no gene match: 6. The CDR3: CASSVDPTGAGNTIYF. CDR3 nucleotides: TGTGCCAGCAGCGTTGATCCGACAGGGGCTGGAAACACCATATATTTT.

A single count supports this clone. The V and J genes are TRBV6-5 and TRBJ2-2; weak D call: TRBD1 (6 bases). Per germline, CDR1 MNHEY and CDR2 SVGAGI. The CDR3 is 14 amino acids. V dropped 5 bases and J dropped 1 base, with 8 bases sitting between them. Here the CDR3 reads CASSQGQNTGELFF. In DNA, the CDR3 is TGTGCCAGCAGTCAGGGACAGAACACCGGGGAGCTGTTTTTT.

The genes are TRBV4-3 and TRBJ2-7, with D possibly being TRBD2 (6 bases). The CDR3 covers 15 residues. CDR1 is LGHNA, CDR2 YSLEER, per germline. Trimming left V 4 bases short and J 6 bases short, with 19 bases between. The CDR3 here is CASSLVAGPAGEQYF. CDR3 DNA: TGCGCCAGCAGCCTGGTCGCGGGGCCGGCCGGCGAGCAGTACTTC.

This chain joins TRBV7-2 and TRBJ1-6; 7 nucleotides align to TRBD1. Germline V lookup: CDR1 SGHTA, CDR2 FQGNSA. Trimming at V came to 4 bases and at J to 2 bases, leaving 5 bases not matched to a gene. The CDR3 totals 16 residues. As DNA, the CDR3 is TGTGCCAGCAGCTCAGAGGGGGCCCCCTATAATTCACCCCTCCACTTT. This codes for CASSSEGAPYNSPLHF. Based on the CDR3 plus reference TRBV7-2 and TRBJ1-6, the full variable domain is GAGVSQSPSNKVTEKGKDVELRCDPISGHTALYWYRQSLGQGLEFLIYFQGNSAPDKSGLPSDRFSAERTGGSVSTLTIQRTQQEDSAVYLCASSSEGAPYNSPLHFGNGTRLTVT.

This chain connects TRBV3-1 (or the pseudogene TRBV3-2) to TRBJ1-3, with D unclear. The germline V gene has CDR1 LGHDT and CDR2 YNNKEL (reference sequence). The CDR3 contains 13 residues. V lost 3 bases and J lost 0, with 3 bases in between. The CDR3 loop reads CASSQSSGNTIYF. Here the CDR3 DNA reads TGTGCCAGCAGCCAGAGCTCTGGAAACACCATATATTTT.

About this clone: The same CDR3 arises from other DNA sequences in this sample as well. V usage is TRBV9 and J usage is TRBJ2-5, with D perhaps matching TRBD2 (5 bases). Germline CDR1 reads SGDLS; CDR2 reads YYNGEE. CDR3 length equals 13 residues. Trimming pared 4 bases from V and 1 base from J, leaving 8 bases between. The CDR3 region has the DNA TGTGCCAGCAGCCTCCGGGGCCAAGAGACCCAGTACTTC. Residues: CASSLRGQETQYF.

The chain combines TRBV10-3 with TRBJ2-2; the D gene is possibly TRBD1 (5 bases). Trimming removed 2 bases at V and 1 base at J, with 8 bases between. Per the germline V gene, CDR1 is ENHRY and CDR2 is SYGVKD. CDR3 size: 15 residues. The CDR3 nucleotides read TGTGCCATCAGTGAGGGGGCGGTGAACACCGGGGAGCTGTTTTTT. Its translation is CAISEGAVNTGELFF.

Regarding this clone: In the same sample, other DNA sequences code for this CDR3. The rearrangement joins TRBV5-1 to TRBJ2-1, with 12 bases fitting TRBD2. The CDR3 sequence is 16 residues long. V lost 4 bases, J lost 7 bases, and 9 bases stayed unmatched. The germline V gene encodes CDR1 SGHRS and CDR2 YFSETQ. CDR3 sequence (DNA): TGCGCCAGCAGCCTGACTAGCGGGGGCCCGGGGAATGAGCAGTTCTTC. Translated, it gives CASSLTSGGPGNEQFF.

V is TRBV18 and J is TRBJ1-2; 7 bases line up with TRBD1. The CDR3 covers 15 residues. From germline, CDR1 is KGHSH and CDR2 LQKENI. The V segment lost 0 bases and the J segment 6 bases; nucleotides outside the gene matches: 7. CDR3 DNA: TGTGCCAGCTCACCACCCGACAGGGTGAGAGATGGCTACACCTTC. Translated, it gives CASSPPDRVRDGYTF. The variable domain in full, completed from reference TRBV18 and TRBJ1-2, reads NAGVMQNPRHLVRRRGQEARLRCSPMKGHSHVYWYRQLPEEGLKFMVYLQKENIIDESGMPKERFSAEFPKEGPSILRIQQVVRGDSAAYFCASSPPDRVRDGYTFGSGTRLTVV.

This clone has only one observation. The chain has TRBV9 and TRBJ1-6; 8 bases are a match to TRBD1. V was clipped by 3 bases and J by 3 bases; unmatched bases: 2. Germline V gives CDR1 SGDLS, CDR2 YYNGEE. The CDR3 is 15 residues long. The CDR3, as DNA: TGTGCCAGCAGCGCCGGACAGGGCTATAATTCACCCCTCCACTTT. Amino acids: CASSAGQGYNSPLHF.

CDR3 bases: TGTGCCAGCAGTTTGATCGGGAGCGGGGGCACAGATACGCAGTATTTT. It is translated as CASSLIGSGGTDTQYF. The chain uses TRBV28 and TRBJ2-3; 7 positions agree with TRBD2. V trimming: 3 bases; J trimming: 1 base; junction bases outside the gene matches: 7. There are 16 residues in the CDR3. Germline V gene sequence: CDR1 MDHEN, CDR2 SYDVKM.

The V and J genes are TRBV10-1 and TRBJ2-1, with D perhaps matching TRBD2 (7 bases). From germline, CDR1 is WNHNN and CDR2 SYGVQD (reference sequence). This CDR3 has 15 residues. V dropped 0 bases and J dropped 2 bases, with 8 bases sitting between them. The CDR3 DNA is TGCGCCAGCAGTGAGTCAGGGGGGGCCTACAATGAGCAGTTCTTC. Its protein is CASSESGGAYNEQFF.

J is TRBJ2-1 and V is TRBV6-4, with TRBD2 matching over 10 bases. In germline, CDR1 is MRHNA, CDR2 SNTAGT. The CDR3 has 15 residues. The V gene end was trimmed by 3 bases and the J gene end by 2 bases; junction bases not matched to a gene: 1. CDR3 coding DNA: TGTGCCAGCAGTGAAACTAGCGGGGCCTACAATGAGCAGTTCTTC. Its protein is CASSETSGAYNEQFF.

The chain couples TRBV7-2 to TRBJ2-3; the match to TRBD2 covers 10 bases. CDR3 length: 15 amino acids. Trimming cost V 4 bases and J 6 bases; bases outside gene matches: 7. CDR1 is SGHTA and CDR2 is FQGNSA in the germline V gene. The CDR3 DNA is TGTGCCAGCAGCTCCCTCGCGACTAGCGGGGATACGCAGTATTTT. Translating gives CASSSLATSGDTQYF.

This sequence joins TRBV27 and TRBJ2-7, with TRBD1 as a possible D gene (6 bases). Germline-derived CDR1 and CDR2 are MNHEY and SMNVEV (reference sequence). CDR3 length: 17 amino acids. V was shortened by 2 bases and J by 4 bases, with 21 bases between the two germline ends. The CDR3 protein is CASSLRKTGTYHYEQYF. CDR3 nucleotide sequence: TGTGCCAGCAGTTTACGGAAGACCGGGACATACCATTACGAGCAGTACTTC.

The chain employs TRBV5-1 and TRBJ2-1; D may be TRBD2 (6 bases). V lost 4 bases to trimming and J lost 0 bases, with 14 bases between them. Germline V gene sequence: CDR1 SGHRS, CDR2 YFSETQ. This CDR3 comprises 16 residues. DNA of the CDR3: TGCGCCAGCAGCGGAACTAGCTTCAGCTCCTACAATGAGCAGTTCTTC. Translating gives CASSGTSFSSYNEQFF.